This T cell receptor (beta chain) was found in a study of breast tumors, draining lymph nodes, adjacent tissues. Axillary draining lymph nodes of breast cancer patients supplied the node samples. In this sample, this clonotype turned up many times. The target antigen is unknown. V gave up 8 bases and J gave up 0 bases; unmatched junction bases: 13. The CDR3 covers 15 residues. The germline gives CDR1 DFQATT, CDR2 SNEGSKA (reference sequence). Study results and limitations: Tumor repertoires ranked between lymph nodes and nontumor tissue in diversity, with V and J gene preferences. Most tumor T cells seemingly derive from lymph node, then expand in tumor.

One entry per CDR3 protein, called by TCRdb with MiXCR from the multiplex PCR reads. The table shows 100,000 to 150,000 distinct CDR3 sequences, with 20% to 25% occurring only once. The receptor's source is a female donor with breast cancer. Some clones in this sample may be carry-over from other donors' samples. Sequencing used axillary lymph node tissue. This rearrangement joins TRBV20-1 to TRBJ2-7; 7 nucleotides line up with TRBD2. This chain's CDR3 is CSTLPGGGYSYEQYF. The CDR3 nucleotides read TGCAGTACTCTTCCGGGGGGTGGATACTCCTACGAGCAGTACTTC.